What follows describes a single T cell receptor (beta chain). Its target is not known. This sample stems from a study of cytomegalovirus exposure and HLA in healthy donors. Findings and caveats of the study: Specificity for CMV antigens was confirmed in vitro for a few of the CMV-associated chains. Cytomegalovirus-associated status was assigned to around 160 TCR beta chains.

The study ran its PCR with 60 Vbeta and 13 Jbeta primers. The assay was immunoSEQ multiplex PCR, and TCRdb's table has in-frame clones only and misses some. The sample records approximately 100,000 clones, 60% to 80% being singletons. This TCR came from a woman aged 35 to 49 in good health and CMV-seronegative. The material sequenced was PBMCs.

Here the CDR3 DNA reads TGCGCCAGCAGCCAAGAAGCGGGAGGAACGGGAGCTTTCTTT. This gives the protein CASSQEAGGTGAFF. This rearrangement joins TRBV4-3 to TRBJ1-1, with no clear D. Germline values: CDR1 LGHNA, CDR2 YSLEER. This CDR3 comprises 14 residues. V lost 0 bases, J lost 10 bases, and 15 bases lay in between.